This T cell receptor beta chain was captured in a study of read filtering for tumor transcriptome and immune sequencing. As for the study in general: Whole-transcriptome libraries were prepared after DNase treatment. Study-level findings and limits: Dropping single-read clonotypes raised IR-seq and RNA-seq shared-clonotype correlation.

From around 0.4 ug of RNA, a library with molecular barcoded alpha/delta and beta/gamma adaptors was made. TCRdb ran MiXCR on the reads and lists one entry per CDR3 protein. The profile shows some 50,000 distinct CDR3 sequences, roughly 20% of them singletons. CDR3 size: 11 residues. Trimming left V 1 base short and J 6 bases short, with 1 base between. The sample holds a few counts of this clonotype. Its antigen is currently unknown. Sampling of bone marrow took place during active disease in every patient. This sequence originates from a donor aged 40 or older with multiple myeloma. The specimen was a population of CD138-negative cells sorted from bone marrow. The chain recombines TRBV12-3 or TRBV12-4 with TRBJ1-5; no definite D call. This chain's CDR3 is CASSLGQPQHF. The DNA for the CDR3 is TGTGCCAGCAGTTTAGGTCAGCCCCAGCATTTT.